These T cell receptor beta chains were read from a single sample in a study of blood T cell repertoires in COVID-19. Libraries were prepared by immunoSEQ multiplex PCR; TCRdb keeps only in-frame clonotypes and omits some of them. The sample contains about 120,000 clones, 75% to 85% of which appear only once. Material for sequencing was peripheral blood. Source of these receptors: a human donor in a cohort sampled during active COVID-19. CDR3s include the opening cysteine and the closing phenylalanine or tryptophan. The D gene is left open where the match is weak. Only some rows state a clone size, as once, few, many or a class for expanded clones.

TRBV5-6,.,TRBJ2-2,.,CASSRGLPTGELFF,TGTGCCAGCAGCAGGGGACTCCCCACCGGGGAGCTGTTTTTT
TRBV5-1,TRBD1,TRBJ1-6,.,CASRQGSGNSPLHF,TGCGCCAGCAGACAGGGGTCGGGTAATTCACCCCTCCACTTT
TRBV7-2,TRBD2,TRBJ2-2,.,CASSFSGGRNTGELFF,TGTGCCAGCAGCTTTAGCGGGGGCCGGAACACCGGGGAGCTGTTTTTT
TRBV6-5,.,TRBJ1-6,.,CASSYSKRVSPLHF,TGTGCCAGCAGTTACTCGAAGAGGGTTTCACCCCTCCACTTT
TRBV19,TRBD1,TRBJ1-4,.,CASSMRTGTNEKLFF,TGTGCCAGTAGTATGCGGACAGGAACTAATGAAAAACTGTTTTTT
TRBV19,.,TRBJ2-7,.,CASSPRFGTPLDYEQYF,TGTGCCAGTAGTCCCCGATTCGGGACTCCACTAGATTACGAGCAGTACTTC
TRBV5-4,.,TRBJ1-3,once,CASSLSPGNTIYF,TGTGCCAGCAGCTTGAGCCCTGGAAACACCATATATTTT
TRBV3-1/TRBV3-2,.,TRBJ2-3,.,CASSQDPTGPDTQYF,TGTGCCAGCAGCCAAGACCCGACAGGACCAGATACGCAGTATTTT
TRBV24-1,.,TRBJ2-1,.,CATSDLRAPTFEQFF,TGTGCCACCAGTGACCTGAGGGCGCCAACCTTTGAGCAGTTCTTC
TRBV5-4,.,TRBJ1-2,.,CASSLDSSNYGYTF,TGTGCCAGCAGCTTGGACAGTTCTAACTATGGCTACACCTTC